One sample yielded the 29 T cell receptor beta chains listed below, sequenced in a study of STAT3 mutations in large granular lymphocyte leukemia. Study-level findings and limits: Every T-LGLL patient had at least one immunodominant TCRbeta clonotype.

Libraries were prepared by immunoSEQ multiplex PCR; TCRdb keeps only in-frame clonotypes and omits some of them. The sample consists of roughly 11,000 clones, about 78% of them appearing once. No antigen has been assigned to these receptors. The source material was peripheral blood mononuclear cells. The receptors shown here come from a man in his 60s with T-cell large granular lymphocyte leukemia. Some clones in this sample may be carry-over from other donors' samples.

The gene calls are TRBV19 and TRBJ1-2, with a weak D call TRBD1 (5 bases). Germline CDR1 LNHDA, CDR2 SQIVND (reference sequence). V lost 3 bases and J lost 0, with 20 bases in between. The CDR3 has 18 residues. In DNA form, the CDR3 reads TGTGCCAGTAGTATCGGAGTCAGGGACCTTACCTCTAACTATGGCTACACCTTC. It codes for CASSIGVRDLTSNYGYTF.

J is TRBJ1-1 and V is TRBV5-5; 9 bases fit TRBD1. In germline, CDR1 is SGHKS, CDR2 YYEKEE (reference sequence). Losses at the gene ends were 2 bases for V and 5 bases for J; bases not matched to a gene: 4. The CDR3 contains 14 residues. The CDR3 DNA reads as TGTGCCAGCAGCTTTTGGGACAGGGATACTGAAGCTTTCTTT. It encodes CASSFWDRDTEAFF.

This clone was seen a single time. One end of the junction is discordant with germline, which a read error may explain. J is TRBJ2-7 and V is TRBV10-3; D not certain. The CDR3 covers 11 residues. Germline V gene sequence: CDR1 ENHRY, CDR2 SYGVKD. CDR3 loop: CASSESYEQYF. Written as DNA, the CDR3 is TGTGCCAGCAGTGAATCCTACGAGCAGTACTTC.

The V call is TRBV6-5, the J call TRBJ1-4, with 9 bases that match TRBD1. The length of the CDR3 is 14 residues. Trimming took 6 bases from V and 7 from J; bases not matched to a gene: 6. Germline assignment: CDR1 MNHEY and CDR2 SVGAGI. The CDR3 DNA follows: TGTGCCAGCAGACTACAGGGGGCAGGTGAAAAACTGTTTTTT. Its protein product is CASRLQGAGEKLFF.

The CDR3 here is CASSSSRGGGYTF. DNA for the CDR3: TGTGCCAGCAGTTCATCCAGGGGGGGAGGCTACACCTTC. V usage is TRBV6-6 and J usage is TRBJ1-2; 7 nucleotides align to TRBD1. The CDR3 contains 13 residues. Germline V gene lookup returns CDR1 MNHNY and CDR2 SVGAGI (reference sequence). Unmatched junction bases numbered 7, after V lost 4 bases and J lost 8 bases.

This CDR3 reads CASSSQGAGVNTEAFF. DNA for the CDR3: TGTGCCAGCAGCTCCCAGGGGGCAGGGGTGAACACTGAAGCTTTCTTT. The chain has TRBV7-6 and TRBJ1-1, with 8 nucleotides matching TRBD1. Trimming cost V 4 bases and J 0 bases; bases outside gene matches: 7. The CDR3 spans 16 residues. Germline V gene lookup returns CDR1 SGHVS and CDR2 FNYEAQ.

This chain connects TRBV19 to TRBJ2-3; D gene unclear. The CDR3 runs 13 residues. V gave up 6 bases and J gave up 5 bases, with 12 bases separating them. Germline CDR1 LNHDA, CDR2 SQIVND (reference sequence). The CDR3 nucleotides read TGTGCCAGTAGCAAAACGCTAGGAGATACGCAGTATTTT. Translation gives CASSKTLGDTQYF. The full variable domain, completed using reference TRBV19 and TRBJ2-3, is DGGITQSPKYLFRKEGQNVTLSCEQNLNHDAMYWYRQDPGQGLRLIYYSQIVNDFQKGDIAEGYSVSREKKESFPLTVTSAQKNPTAFYLCASSKTLGDTQYFGPGTRLTVL.

The CDR3 reads CASSPSGRAGEQYF. The CDR3 DNA is TGTGCCAGCAGTCCTAGCGGGAGGGCCGGCGAGCAGTACTTC. The gene calls are TRBV27 and TRBJ2-7, with 12 positions matching TRBD2. Germline values: CDR1 MNHEY, CDR2 SMNVEV (reference sequence). This CDR3 has 14 amino acids. Trimming took 5 bases from V and 6 from J; bases not matched to a gene: 5.

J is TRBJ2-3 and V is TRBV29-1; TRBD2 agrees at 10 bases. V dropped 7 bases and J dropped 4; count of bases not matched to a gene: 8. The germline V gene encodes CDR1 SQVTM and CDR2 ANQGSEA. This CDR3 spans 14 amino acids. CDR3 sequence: CSASSGSRSDTQYF. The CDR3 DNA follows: TGCAGCGCCTCTAGCGGGAGTAGGTCAGATACGCAGTATTTT.

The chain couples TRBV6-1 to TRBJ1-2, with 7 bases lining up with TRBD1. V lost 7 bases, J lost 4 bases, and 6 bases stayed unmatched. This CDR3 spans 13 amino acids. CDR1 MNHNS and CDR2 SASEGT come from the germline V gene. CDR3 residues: CASIPTGTYGYTF. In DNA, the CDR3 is TGTGCCAGCATTCCGACAGGGACCTATGGCTACACCTTC.

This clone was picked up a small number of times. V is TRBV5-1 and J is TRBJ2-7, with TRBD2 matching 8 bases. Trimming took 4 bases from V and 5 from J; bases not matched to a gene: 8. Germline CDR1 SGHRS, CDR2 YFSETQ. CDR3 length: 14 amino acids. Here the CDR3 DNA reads TGCGCCAGCAGCCAACTAGCGGACGACCACGAGCAGTACTTC. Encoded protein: CASSQLADDHEQYF.

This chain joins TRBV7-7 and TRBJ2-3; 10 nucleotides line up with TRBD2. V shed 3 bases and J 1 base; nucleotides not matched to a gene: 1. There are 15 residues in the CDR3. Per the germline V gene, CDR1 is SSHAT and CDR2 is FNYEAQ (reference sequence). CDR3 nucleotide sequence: TGTGCCAGCAGCTTGGGGACTAGCGGCACAGATACGCAGTATTTT. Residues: CASSLGTSGTDTQYF.

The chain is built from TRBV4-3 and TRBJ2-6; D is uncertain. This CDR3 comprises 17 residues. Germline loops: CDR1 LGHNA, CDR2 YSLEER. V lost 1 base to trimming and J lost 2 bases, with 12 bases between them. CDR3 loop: CASSQGLGLPGANVLTF. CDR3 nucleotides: TGCGCCAGCAGCCAAGGACTTGGGCTTCCTGGGGCCAACGTCCTGACTTTC.

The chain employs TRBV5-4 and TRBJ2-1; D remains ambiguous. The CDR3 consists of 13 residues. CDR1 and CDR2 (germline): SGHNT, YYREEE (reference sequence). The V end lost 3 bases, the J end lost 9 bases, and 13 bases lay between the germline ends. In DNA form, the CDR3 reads TGTGCCAGCAGCTCCGAAGGGCGATCTGAGCAGTTCTTC. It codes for CASSSEGRSEQFF.

The CDR3 reads CASSLGLTQETQYF. In nucleotides, the CDR3 is TGTGCCAGCAGCTTAGGCCTTACCCAAGAGACCCAGTACTTC. The J gene is TRBJ2-5, the V gene TRBV7-6; D not resolved. CDR1 and CDR2 from the germline V gene are SGHVS and FNYEAQ. There are 14 residues in the CDR3. Trimming pared 1 base from V and 1 base from J, leaving 7 bases between.

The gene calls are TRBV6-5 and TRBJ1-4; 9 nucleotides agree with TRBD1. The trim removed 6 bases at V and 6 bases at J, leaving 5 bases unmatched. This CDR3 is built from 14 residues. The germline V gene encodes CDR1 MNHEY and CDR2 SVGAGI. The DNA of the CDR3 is TGTGCCAGCAGAAAACAGGGGGCTGATGAAAAACTGTTTTTT. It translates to CASRKQGADEKLFF.

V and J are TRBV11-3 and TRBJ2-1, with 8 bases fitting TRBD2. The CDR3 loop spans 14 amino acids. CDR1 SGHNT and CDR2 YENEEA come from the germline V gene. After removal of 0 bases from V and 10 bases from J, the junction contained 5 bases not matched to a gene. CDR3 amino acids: CASSLDGAGVEQFF. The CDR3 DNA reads TGTGCCAGCAGCTTAGATGGAGCGGGGGTAGAGCAGTTCTTC.

CDR3 protein: CSVVDGGFDEQFF. For the CDR3, the DNA is TGCAGCGTTGTTGACGGCGGGTTCGATGAGCAGTTCTTC. V gene TRBV29-1 combines with J gene TRBJ2-1; D is perhaps TRBD2 (5 bases). Trimming cost V 4 bases and J 8 bases, with 15 bases left between them. The CDR3 has 13 residues. CDR1 and CDR2 (germline): SQVTM, ANQGSEA.

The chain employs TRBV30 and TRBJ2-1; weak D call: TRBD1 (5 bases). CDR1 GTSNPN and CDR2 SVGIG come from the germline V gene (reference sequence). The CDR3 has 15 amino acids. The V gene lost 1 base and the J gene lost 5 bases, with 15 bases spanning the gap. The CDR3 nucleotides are TGTGCCTGGAGTGGCAACAGGCTACGGGACAATGAGCAGTTCTTC. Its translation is CAWSGNRLRDNEQFF. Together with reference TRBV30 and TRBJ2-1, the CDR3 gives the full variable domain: SQTIHQWPATLVQPVGSPLSLECTVEGTSNPNLYWYRQAAGRGLQLLFYSVGIGQISSEVPQNLSASRPQDRQFILSSKKLLLSDSGFYLCAWSGNRLRDNEQFFGPGTRLTVL.

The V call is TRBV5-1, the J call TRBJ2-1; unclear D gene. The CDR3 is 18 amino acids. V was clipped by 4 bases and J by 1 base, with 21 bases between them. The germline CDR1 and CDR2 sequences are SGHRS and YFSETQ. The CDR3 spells CASSREKVAAYSYNEQFF. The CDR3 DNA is TGCGCCAGCAGCCGCGAGAAGGTTGCGGCGTATTCCTACAATGAGCAGTTCTTC.

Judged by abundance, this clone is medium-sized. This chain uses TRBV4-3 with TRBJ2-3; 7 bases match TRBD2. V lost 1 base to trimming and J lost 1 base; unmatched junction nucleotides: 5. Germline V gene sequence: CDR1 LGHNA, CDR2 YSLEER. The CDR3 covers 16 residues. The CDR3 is CASSQGSAGGTDTQYF. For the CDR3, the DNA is TGCGCCAGCAGCCAAGGGTCTGCGGGAGGCACAGATACGCAGTATTTT.

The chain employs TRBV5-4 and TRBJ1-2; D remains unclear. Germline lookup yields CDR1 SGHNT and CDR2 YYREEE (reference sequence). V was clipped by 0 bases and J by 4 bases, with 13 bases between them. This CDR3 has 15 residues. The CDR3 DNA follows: TGTGCCAGCAGCTTGGTACAGAGTCGGGGCTATGGCTACACCTTC. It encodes CASSLVQSRGYGYTF.

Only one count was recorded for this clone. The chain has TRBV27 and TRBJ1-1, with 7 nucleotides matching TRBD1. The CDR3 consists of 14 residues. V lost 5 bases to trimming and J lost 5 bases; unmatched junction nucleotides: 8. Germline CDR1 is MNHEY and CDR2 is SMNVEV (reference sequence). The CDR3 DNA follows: TGTGCCAGCAGTCTGGGGACAGCGGGGACTGAAGCTTTCTTT. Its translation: CASSLGTAGTEAFF.

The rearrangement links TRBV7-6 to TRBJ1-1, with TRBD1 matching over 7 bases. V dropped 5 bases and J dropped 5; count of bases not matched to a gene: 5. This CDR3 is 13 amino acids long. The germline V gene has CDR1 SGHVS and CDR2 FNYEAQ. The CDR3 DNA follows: TGTGCCAGCAGCCTTAAACAGGGGACTGAAGCTTTCTTT. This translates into CASSLKQGTEAFF.

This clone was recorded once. The CDR3 is CASSRTDLRQSRANVLTF. The CDR3 DNA sequence: TGTGCCAGCAGTCGTACGGACTTACGACAAAGTCGGGCCAACGTCCTGACTTTC. This chain links TRBV6-9 with TRBJ2-6; the D gene is possibly TRBD2 (5 bases). This CDR3 is 18 amino acids long. Trimming took 5 bases from V and 5 from J, leaving 22 bases between them. CDR1 is MNHGY and CDR2 is SVAAGI in the germline V gene.

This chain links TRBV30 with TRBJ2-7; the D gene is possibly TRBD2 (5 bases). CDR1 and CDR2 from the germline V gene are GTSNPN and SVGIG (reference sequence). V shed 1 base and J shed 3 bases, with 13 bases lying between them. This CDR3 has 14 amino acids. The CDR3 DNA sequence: TGTGCCTGGAGTGAGGTAGGGAGAGTCTACGAGCAGTACTTC. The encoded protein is CAWSEVGRVYEQYF.

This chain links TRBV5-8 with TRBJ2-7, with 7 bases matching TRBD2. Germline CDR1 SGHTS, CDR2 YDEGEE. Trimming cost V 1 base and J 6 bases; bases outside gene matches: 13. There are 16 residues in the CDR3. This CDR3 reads CASSLTPAGEGFEQYF. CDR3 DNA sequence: TGTGCCAGCAGCTTGACGCCGGCGGGAGAGGGGTTCGAGCAGTACTTC. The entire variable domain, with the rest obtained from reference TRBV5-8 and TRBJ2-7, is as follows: EAGVTQSPTHLIKTRGQQATLRCSPISGHTSVYWYQQALGLGLQFLLWYDEGEERNRGNFPPRFSGRQFPNYSSELNVNALELEDSALYLCASSLTPAGEGFEQYFGPGTRLTVT.

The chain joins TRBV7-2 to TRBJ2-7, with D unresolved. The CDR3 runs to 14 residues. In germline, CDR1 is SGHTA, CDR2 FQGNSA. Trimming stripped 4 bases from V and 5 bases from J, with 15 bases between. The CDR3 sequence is CASSSQTGFDEQYF. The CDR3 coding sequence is TGTGCCAGCAGCTCACAGACTGGGTTCGACGAGCAGTACTTC.

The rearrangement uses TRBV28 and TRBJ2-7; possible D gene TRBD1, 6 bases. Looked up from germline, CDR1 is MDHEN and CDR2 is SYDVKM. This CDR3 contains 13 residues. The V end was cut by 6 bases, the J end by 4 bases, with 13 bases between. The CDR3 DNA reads TGTGCCAGCAGAACAGGGAACTTATACGAGCAGTACTTC. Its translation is CASRTGNLYEQYF.